This record concerns one T cell receptor (beta chain) sequence. Its antigen remains undetermined. Per-base qualities were not stored, and no clone one base away is much larger. The source of the sample is a study of CD8+CD57+ T cells in acquired aplastic anemia (dated by TCRdb to 2016 to 2019). About the investigation overall: On average, sorted CD4+ and CD8+ cells yielded roughly 3.4 ug of extracted DNA, with a range of roughly 0.18 to 30 ug. CD8+CD57+ expansion was defined as frequency above the mean frequency observed in healthy subjects. Here is what the overall study found, with its caveats: Between patients and healthy controls, no significant difference in CD8+ Simpson's diversity was found (P=0.060). Around 27 CD8+ CDR3 sequences were found to be shared between patients and controls, but these sequences appeared to be highly expressed in patients and within the immunodominant clones of the patients.

Flow cytometry had shown CD8+CD57+ cell expansion in the patients selected for sequencing. All patients had severe acquired aplastic anemia diagnosed by International Study of Aplastic Anemia and Agranulocytosis and Camitta criteria. Patients had received no therapy at the time of blood sampling. The study deep-sequenced TCR repertoires of sorted CD4+ and CD8+ blood T cells from severe aplastic anemia patients and healthy subjects. Patients were enrolled in the USA under clinicaltrials.gov protocols 00001620, 01623167, 00001397, 00071045, 00081523 and 00961064. Ficoll-Paque density gradient centrifugation was used to isolate peripheral blood mononuclear cells. Before DNA was extracted, CD4+ and CD8+ T cells were sorted using either FACS or magnetic beads. Profiling of TCR beta VDJ combinations and CDR3 sequences used genomic DNA as the template. An Illumina HiSeq 2000 was the platform used for TCR repertoire sequencing. Concerning the study's data processing: Repertoire assessment relied on Simpson's diversity index, CDR3 size and DJ length profiles, and TRBV/TRBJ rearrangement plots. The immunodominant clone was defined as the most abundant DNA sequence in deep sequencing data. CDR3 amino acid sequences were screened for sharing across subjects and compared with published repertoires and the VDJdb database. TCRdb handled the public reads itself, with Q25 trimming in fastp and clone calling in MiXCR, and kept productive beta chains. Identical CDR3 proteins give one entry, which carries the most common genes and DNA. These V and J calls rely on TCRdb rather than the paper's analysis. Recorded for this sample are fewer than 85,000 distinct CDR3 sequences; just over 70% of them occurred a single time. The ten top clones hold approximately 80% of the sample.

For CDR1 and CDR2, the germline V gene lists SNHLY and FYNNEI. The CDR3 spans 13 residues, from the cysteine through the phenylalanine. Only the CDR3 part of the read is kept: 39 bases, read in frame from the first base. V is shortened by 7 bases, J by 2 bases, and the region joining them spans 12 bases. Sequencing was done on a sample of sorted CD4+, CD8+, or CD8+CD57+ T cells (not recorded which) from PBMCs. The sequence derives from a human donor with aplastic anemia. Recombination linked TRBV2 to TRBJ2-7; TRBD2 is perhaps the D gene, given 5 matching bases. The CDR3 loop reads CASNLGRAYEQYF. The bases are TGTGCCAGCAACCTGGGGAGAGCCTACGAGCAGTACTTC.